These 3 T cell receptor beta chains came from one sample sequenced in a study of human T cells and chemical hapten exposure. Time point noted: patch test 1, 2 weeks after DPC sensitization. Treatment of the sample: therapeutic diphenylcyclopropenone sensitization with weekly scalp DPC. TCRdb reprocessed the RACE reads with MiXCR, giving one entry per CDR3 protein. In the table there are 150,000 to 200,000 distinct CDR3 sequences, more than 12% of which are singletons. The sequencing here drew on whole blood, taken in connection with sensitization to the hapten diphenylcyclopropenone (DPC). All receptors come from a young woman with alopecia areata. Some clones in this sample may be carry-over from other donors' samples.

The CDR3 DNA sequence: TGTGCCAGCAGTAAAGTGAACACTGAAGCTTTCTTT. The encoded protein is CASSKVNTEAFF. The chain has TRBV25-1 and TRBJ1-1; D uncertain. The germline V gene has CDR1 MGHDK and CDR2 SYGVNS. The CDR3 covers 12 residues. Trimming took 5 bases from V and 0 from J, leaving 4 bases between them.

The V and J genes are TRBV3-1 and TRBJ1-5, with a weak D call TRBD1 (5 bases). The germline V gene has CDR1 LGHDT and CDR2 YNNKEL (reference sequence). The CDR3 consists of 15 residues. V shed 0 bases and J shed 7 bases, with 13 bases lying between them. The CDR3 loop is CASSQDLGREQPQHF. The CDR3 DNA reads TGTGCCAGCAGCCAAGATCTGGGCAGGGAACAGCCCCAGCATTTT.

The genes are TRBV6-2 or TRBV6-3 and TRBJ2-5; 7 bases align to TRBD1. The CDR3 contains 15 residues. The trim removed 9 bases at V and 3 bases at J, leaving 13 bases unmatched. The germline CDR1 and CDR2 sequences are MNHEY and SVGEGT. Here the CDR3 DNA reads TGTGCCAGGACGGACAGGCCCTCGGAAGAAGAGACCCAGTACTTC. Translating gives CARTDRPSEEETQYF.